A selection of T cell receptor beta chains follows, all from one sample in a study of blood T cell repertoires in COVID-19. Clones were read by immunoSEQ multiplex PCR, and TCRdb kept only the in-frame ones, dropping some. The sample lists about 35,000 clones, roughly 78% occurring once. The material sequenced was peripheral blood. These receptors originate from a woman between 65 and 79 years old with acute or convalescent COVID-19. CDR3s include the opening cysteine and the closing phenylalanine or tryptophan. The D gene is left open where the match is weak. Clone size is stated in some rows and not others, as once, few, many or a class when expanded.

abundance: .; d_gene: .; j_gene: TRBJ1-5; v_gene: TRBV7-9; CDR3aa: CASSLGGIQPQHF; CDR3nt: TGTGCCAGCAGCTTAGGCGGCATTCAGCCCCAGCATTTT
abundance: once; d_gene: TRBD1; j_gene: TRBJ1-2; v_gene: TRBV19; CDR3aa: CASRNRDRGPRYGYTF; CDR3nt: TGTGCCAGTAGAAACCGGGACAGGGGGCCGAGGTATGGCTACACCTTC
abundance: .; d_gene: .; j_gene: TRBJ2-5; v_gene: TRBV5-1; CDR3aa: CASSWGQGRTRETQYF; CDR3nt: TGCGCCAGCAGCTGGGGACAAGGGCGGACGAGGGAGACCCAGTACTTC
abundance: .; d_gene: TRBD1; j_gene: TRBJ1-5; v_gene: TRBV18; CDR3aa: CASSPVGGSNQPQHF; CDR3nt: TGTGCCAGCTCACCAGTAGGGGGCAGCAATCAGCCCCAGCATTTT
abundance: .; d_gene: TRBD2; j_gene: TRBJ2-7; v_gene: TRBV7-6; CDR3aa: CASSPSGRLSYEQYF; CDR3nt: TGTGCCAGCAGTCCAAGCGGGAGACTCTCCTACGAGCAGTACTTC
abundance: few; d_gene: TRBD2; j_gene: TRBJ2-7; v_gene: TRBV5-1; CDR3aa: CASSLGGTSGTYEQYF; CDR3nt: TGCGCCAGCAGCTTGGGGGGGACTAGCGGGACCTACGAGCAGTACTTC
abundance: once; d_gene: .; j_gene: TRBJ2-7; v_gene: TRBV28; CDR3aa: CASGQPYEQYF; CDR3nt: TGTGCCAGTGGACAGCCCTACGAGCAGTACTTC
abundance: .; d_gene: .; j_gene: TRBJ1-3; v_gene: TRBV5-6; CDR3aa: CASSFFTVSGNTIYF; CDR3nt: TGTGCCAGCAGCTTTTTCACAGTTTCTGGAAACACCATATATTTT
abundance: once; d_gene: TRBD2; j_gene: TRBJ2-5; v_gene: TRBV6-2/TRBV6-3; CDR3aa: CASSLSGGVQETQYF; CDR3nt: TGTGCCAGCAGCCTTAGCGGGGGTGTCCAAGAGACCCAGTACTTC
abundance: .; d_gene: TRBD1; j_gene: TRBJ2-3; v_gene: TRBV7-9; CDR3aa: CASSLDPGGRDTQYF; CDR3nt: TGTGCCAGCAGCTTAGATCCAGGGGGCAGAGATACGCAGTATTTT
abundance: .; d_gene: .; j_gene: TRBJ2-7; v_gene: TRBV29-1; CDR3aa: CSVLVTNEQYF; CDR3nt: TGCAGCGTCCTAGTGACGAACGAGCAGTACTTC
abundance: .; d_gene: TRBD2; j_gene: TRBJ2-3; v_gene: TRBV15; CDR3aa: CATSREGSGNRNTQYF; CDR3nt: TGTGCCACCAGCAGAGAAGGCAGCGGGAATAGAAATACGCAGTATTTT
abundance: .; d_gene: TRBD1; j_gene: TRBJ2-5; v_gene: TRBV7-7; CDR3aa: CASSFGTGGQETQYF; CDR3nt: TGTGCTAGCAGCTTTGGGACAGGGGGACAAGAGACCCAGTACTTC
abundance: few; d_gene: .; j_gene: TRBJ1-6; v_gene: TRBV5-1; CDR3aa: CASSLSTESVSPLHF; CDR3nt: TGCGCCAGCAGCTTGTCGACAGAAAGCGTTTCACCCCTCCACTTT
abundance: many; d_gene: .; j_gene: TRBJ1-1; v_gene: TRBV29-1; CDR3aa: CSVGQSNTEAFF; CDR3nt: TGCAGCGTTGGGCAGTCGAACACTGAAGCTTTCTTT
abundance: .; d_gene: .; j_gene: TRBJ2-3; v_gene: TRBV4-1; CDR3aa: CASSQDRGGRSDTQYF; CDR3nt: TGCGCCAGCAGCCAAGATAGGGGGGGGCGCTCAGATACGCAGTATTTT
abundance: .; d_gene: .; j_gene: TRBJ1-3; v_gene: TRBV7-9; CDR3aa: CASSFGGRRNTIYF; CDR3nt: TGTGCCAGCAGCTTCGGAGGCCGCCGAAACACCATATATTTT
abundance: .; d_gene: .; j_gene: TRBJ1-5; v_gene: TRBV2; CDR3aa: CASSLDSGRNQPQHF; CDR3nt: TGTGCCAGCAGCTTGGACAGTGGGCGCAATCAGCCCCAGCATTTT
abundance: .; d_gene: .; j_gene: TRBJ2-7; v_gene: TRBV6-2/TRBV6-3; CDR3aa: CASSYSVASSYEQYF; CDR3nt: TGTGCCAGCAGTTACTCGGTTGCGAGCTCCTACGAGCAGTACTTC
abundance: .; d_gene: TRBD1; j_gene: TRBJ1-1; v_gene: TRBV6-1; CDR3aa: CASSDPGQGVGGAFF; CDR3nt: TGTGCCAGCAGTGACCCGGGACAGGGGGTAGGTGGTGCTTTCTTT
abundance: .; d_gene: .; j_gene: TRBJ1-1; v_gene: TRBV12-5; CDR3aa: CASGLGQNTEAFF; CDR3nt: TGTGCTAGTGGTTTGGGACAGAACACTGAAGCTTTCTTT
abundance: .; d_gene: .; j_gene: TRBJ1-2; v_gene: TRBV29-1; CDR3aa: CSVEAPGRYGYTF; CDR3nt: TGCAGCGTTGAAGCCCCAGGCCGCTATGGCTACACCTTC
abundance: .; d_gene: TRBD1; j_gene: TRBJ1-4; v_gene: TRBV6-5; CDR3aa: CASRQGAQNEKLFF; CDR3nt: TGTGCCAGCAGACAGGGGGCACAGAATGAAAAACTGTTTTTT
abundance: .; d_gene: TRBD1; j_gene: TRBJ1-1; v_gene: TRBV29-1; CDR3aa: CSARQGNTEAFF; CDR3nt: TGCAGCGCCCGACAGGGGAACACTGAAGCTTTCTTT
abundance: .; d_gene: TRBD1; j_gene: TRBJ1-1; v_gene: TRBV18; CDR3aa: CASSLGQGDTEAFF; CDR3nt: TGTGCCAGCTCACTGGGACAGGGAGACACTGAAGCTTTCTTT
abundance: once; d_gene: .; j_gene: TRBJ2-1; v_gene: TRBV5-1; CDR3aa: CASSLDWVRNEQFF; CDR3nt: TGCGCCAGCAGCTTAGACTGGGTTCGGAATGAGCAGTTCTTC
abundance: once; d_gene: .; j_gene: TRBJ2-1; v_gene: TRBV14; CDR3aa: CASRPSGGDEQFF; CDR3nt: TGTGCCAGCAGACCTTCGGGGGGCGATGAGCAGTTCTTC
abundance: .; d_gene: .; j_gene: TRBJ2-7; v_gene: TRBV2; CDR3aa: CASSLAGEQYF; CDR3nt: TGTGCCAGCAGCTTAGCCGGCGAGCAGTACTTC
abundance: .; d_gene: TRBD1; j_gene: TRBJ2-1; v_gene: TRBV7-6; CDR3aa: CASSLGLGTGYSYNEQFF; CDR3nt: TGTGCCAGCAGCTTAGGGCTCGGGACAGGGTATTCCTACAATGAGCAGTTCTTC
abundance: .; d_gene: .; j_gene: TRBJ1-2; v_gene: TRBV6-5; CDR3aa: CASSYLGGYTF; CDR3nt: TGTGCCAGCAGTTACTTGGGCGGCTACACCTTC
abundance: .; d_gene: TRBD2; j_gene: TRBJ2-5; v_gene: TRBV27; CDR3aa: CASSPRGREKRTQYF; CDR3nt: TGTGCCAGCAGTCCCCGGGGGAGGGAGAAGAGGACCCAGTACTTC
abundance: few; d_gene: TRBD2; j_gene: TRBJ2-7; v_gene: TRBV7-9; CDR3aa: CASSLAGTSGGHFYEQYF; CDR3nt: TGTGCCAGCAGCTTAGCCGGGACTAGCGGGGGGCATTTCTACGAGCAGTACTTC
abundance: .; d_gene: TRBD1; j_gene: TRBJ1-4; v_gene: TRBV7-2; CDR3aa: CASSLRQGAREKLFF; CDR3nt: TGTGCCAGCAGCTTGAGACAGGGGGCTCGGGAAAAACTGTTTTTT
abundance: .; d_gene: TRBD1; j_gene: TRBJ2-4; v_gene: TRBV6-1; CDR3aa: CASSDLRGQDIQYF; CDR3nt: TGTGCCAGCAGTGATCTCAGGGGGCAGGACATTCAGTACTTC
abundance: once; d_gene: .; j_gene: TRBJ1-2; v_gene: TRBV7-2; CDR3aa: CASSSDRQYGYTF; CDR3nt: TGTGCCAGCAGCTCCGACAGGCAGTATGGCTACACCTTC
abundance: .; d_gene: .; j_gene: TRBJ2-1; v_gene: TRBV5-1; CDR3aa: CASSSPGATYNEQFF; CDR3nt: TGCGCCAGCAGCTCCCCCGGAGCAACTTACAATGAGCAGTTCTTC
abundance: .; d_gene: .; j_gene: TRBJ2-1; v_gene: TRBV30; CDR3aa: CAWSVGGAKTGSSYNEQFF; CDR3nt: TGTGCCTGGAGTGTTGGGGGGGCTAAGACCGGGAGCTCCTACAATGAGCAGTTCTTC
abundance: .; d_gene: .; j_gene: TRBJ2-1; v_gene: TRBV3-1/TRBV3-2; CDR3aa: CASKQGSDNEQFF; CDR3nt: TGTGCCAGCAAGCAGGGGTCTGACAATGAGCAGTTCTTC
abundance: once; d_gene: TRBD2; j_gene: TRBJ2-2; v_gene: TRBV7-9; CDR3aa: CASSVGTSGFTGELFF; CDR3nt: TGTGCCAGCAGCGTCGGGACTAGCGGGTTCACCGGGGAGCTGTTTTTT
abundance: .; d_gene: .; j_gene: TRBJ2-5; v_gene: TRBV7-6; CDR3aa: CASSVQETQYF; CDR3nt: TGTGCCAGCAGCGTACAAGAGACCCAGTACTTC
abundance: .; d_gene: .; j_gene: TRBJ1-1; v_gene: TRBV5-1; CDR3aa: CASSSQGMTEAFF; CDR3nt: TGCGCCAGCAGCTCCCAGGGGATGACTGAAGCTTTCTTT
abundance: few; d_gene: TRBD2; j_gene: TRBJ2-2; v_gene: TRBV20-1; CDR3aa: CSASPTSGSAGELFF; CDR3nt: TGCAGTGCTAGTCCGACTAGCGGGAGCGCCGGGGAGCTGTTTTTT
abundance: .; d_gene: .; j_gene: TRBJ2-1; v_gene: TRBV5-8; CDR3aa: CASSLEGGYEQFF; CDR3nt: TGTGCCAGCAGCTTGGAAGGGGGATATGAGCAGTTCTTC
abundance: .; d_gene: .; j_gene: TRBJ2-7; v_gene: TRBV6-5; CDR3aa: CASGPPGPPFYEQYF; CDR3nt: TGTGCCAGCGGCCCCCCAGGGCCGCCATTCTACGAGCAGTACTTC
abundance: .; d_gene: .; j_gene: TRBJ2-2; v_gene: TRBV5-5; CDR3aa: CASSFNTGIAGELFF; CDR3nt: TGTGCCAGCAGCTTTAATACAGGGATCGCCGGGGAGCTGTTTTTT
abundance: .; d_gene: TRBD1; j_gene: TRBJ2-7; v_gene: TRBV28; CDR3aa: CASRRDRGRYEQYF; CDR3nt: TGTGCCAGCAGAAGGGACAGGGGGAGGTACGAGCAGTACTTC
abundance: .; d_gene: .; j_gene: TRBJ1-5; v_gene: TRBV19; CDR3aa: CASSRGGRNQPQHF; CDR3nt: TGTGCCAGTAGTAGAGGAGGGCGAAATCAGCCCCAGCATTTT
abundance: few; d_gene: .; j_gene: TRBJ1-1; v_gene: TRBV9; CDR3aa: CASSVLSGITEAFF; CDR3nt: TGTGCCAGCAGCGTACTTTCAGGGATCACTGAAGCTTTCTTT
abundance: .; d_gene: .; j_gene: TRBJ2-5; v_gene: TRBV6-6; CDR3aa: CASNRQTQETQYF; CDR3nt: TGTGCCAGCAACCGACAGACCCAAGAGACCCAGTACTTC
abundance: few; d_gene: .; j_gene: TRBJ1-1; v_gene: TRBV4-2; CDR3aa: CASSQEQGNTEAFF; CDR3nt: TGTGCCAGCAGCCAAGAACAGGGGAACACTGAAGCTTTCTTT
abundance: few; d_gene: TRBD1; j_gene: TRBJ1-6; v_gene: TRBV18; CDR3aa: CASSPGTGGISPLHF; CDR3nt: TGTGCCAGCTCACCCGGGACAGGGGGTATTTCACCCCTCCACTTT